What follows are 8 T cell receptor beta chains derived from one specimen sequenced in a study of T-cell memory formation after mild COVID-19. TCRdb re-derived calls from the 5' RACE reads in MiXCR, one entry per CDR3 protein. The sample lists roughly 370,000 distinct CDR3 sequences, approximately 16% occurring once. The sequencing sample was made of PBMCs or a T cell subset sorted from them (not recorded which). These receptors originate from a man younger than 35 who had mild COVID-19 (a few samples of this study predate the infection). Cell type and time point are not known.

This clonotype was observed a handful of times. This chain's CDR3 is CASRPGLLAEAFF. CDR3 sequence (DNA): TGTGCCAGCAGGCCGGGACTCTTAGCTGAAGCTTTCTTT. This chain joins TRBV7-2 and TRBJ1-1; maybe TRBD1 (5 bases). Trimming left V 6 bases short and J 6 bases short, with 14 bases between. Germline-derived CDR1 and CDR2 are SGHTA and FQGNSA. The CDR3 has 13 residues.

The V call is TRBV18, the J call TRBJ1-3; no reliable D call. Deletions cut 5 bases from V and 3 bases from J, with 8 bases between. CDR1 and CDR2 (germline): KGHSH, LQKENI. This CDR3 has 13 residues. The DNA for the CDR3 is TGTGCCAGCTCAAGAGACTTTGGAAACACCATATATTTT. It yields the protein CASSRDFGNTIYF.

The sample holds a few counts of this clonotype. The chain couples TRBV4-3 to TRBJ2-3; D ambiguous. Per the germline V gene, CDR1 is LGHNA and CDR2 is YSLEER. Trimming cost V 1 base and J 6 bases, with 11 bases left between them. This CDR3 comprises 14 residues. Written as DNA, the CDR3 is TGCGCCAGCAGCCAAGCACGAAACGGGGATACGCAGTATTTT. Translation: CASSQARNGDTQYF.

The J gene is TRBJ2-7, the V gene TRBV29-1; D tentatively reads TRBD1 or TRBD2 (5 bases each). The CDR3 covers 15 residues. Germline loops: CDR1 SQVTM, CDR2 ANQGSEA. Deletions cut 0 bases from V and 5 bases from J, with 17 bases between. The CDR3 sequence is CSVEDALGGGHEQYF. DNA of the CDR3: TGCAGCGTTGAAGATGCCCTAGGTGGGGGTCACGAGCAGTACTTC.

This clonotype was seen many times. The chain links TRBV7-6 to TRBJ2-5, with 8 bases matching TRBD1. This CDR3 has 13 amino acids. V shed 3 bases and J 9 bases; nucleotides not matched to a gene: 6. The germline CDR1 and CDR2 sequences are SGHVS and FNYEAQ. CDR3 region: CASSLTGERSQYF. CDR3 nucleotides: TGTGCCAGCAGCTTGACAGGGGAGAGGTCCCAGTACTTC.

The chain has TRBV7-2 and TRBJ2-3; 12 nucleotides agree with TRBD2. Germline V gene sequence: CDR1 SGHTA, CDR2 FQGNSA. J was trimmed by 2 bases and V by 2 bases; bases with no gene match: 2. The CDR3 is 16 amino acids. CDR3 amino acids: CASSLTSGGYTDTQYF. The CDR3 coding sequence is TGTGCCAGCAGCTTAACTAGCGGGGGGTACACAGATACGCAGTATTTT.

A few counts support this clonotype. The rearrangement joins TRBV11-3 to TRBJ2-5, with 13 positions matching TRBD2. Germline V gives CDR1 SGHNT, CDR2 YENEEA. Trimming cost V 4 bases and J 2 bases; bases outside gene matches: 7. The CDR3 runs 17 residues. The DNA of the CDR3 is TGTGCCAGCAGCTCTCCCGGACTAGCGGGGGAACAAGAGACCCAGTACTTC. It yields the protein CASSSPGLAGEQETQYF.

This clonotype was seen a handful of times. The J gene is TRBJ2-5, the V gene TRBV5-1; a possible D gene is TRBD1 (5 bases). Germline values: CDR1 SGHRS, CDR2 YFSETQ. The CDR3 length is 14 residues. V lost 0 bases to trimming and J lost 1 base, with 7 bases between them. The CDR3 reads CASSLGQIQETQYF. DNA for the CDR3: TGCGCCAGCAGCTTGGGACAGATCCAAGAGACCCAGTACTTC.